A single sample is the source of the 5 T cell receptor beta chains below, sequenced in a study of T cell responses to AZD1222 COVID-19 vaccine. Method: immunoSEQ multiplex PCR; TCRdb's copy keeps in-frame clones and lacks some. The sample records fewer than 100,000 clones, approximately 88% being singletons. The sample here was peripheral blood, taken 28 days after the second AZD1222 dose. These receptors all come from an adult who received the AZD1222 COVID-19 vaccine.

V is TRBV12-3 or TRBV12-4 and J is TRBJ1-1, with TRBD1 identical over 8 bases. V trimming: 4 bases; J trimming: 10 bases; junction bases outside the gene matches: 5. The CDR3 has 12 residues. This chain's CDR3 is CASSYDRGTAFF. The CDR3 nucleotides are TGTGCCAGCAGTTATGACAGGGGAACAGCTTTCTTT.

The CDR3 DNA is TGCAGCGCCCTACAGGGTTCCAACGAGCAGTACTTC. This gives the protein CSALQGSNEQYF. The V call is TRBV29-1, the J call TRBJ2-7; D may be TRBD1 (6 bases). CDR3 size: 12 residues. V was trimmed by 7 bases and J by 5 bases, leaving 15 bases between them. Germline assignment: CDR1 SQVTM and CDR2 ANQGSEA.

The chain carries TRBV28 and TRBJ1-1; D is ambiguous. Germline V lookup: CDR1 MDHEN, CDR2 SYDVKM. The CDR3 runs 12 residues. Between the trimmed V and J ends, which lost 5 bases and 1 base, there was a span of 5 bases. DNA for the CDR3: TGTGCCAGCAGTCCCCCGAACACTGAAGCTTTCTTT. This sequence encodes CASSPPNTEAFF. Supplemented by reference TRBV28 and TRBJ1-1, the full variable domain reads DVKVTQSSRYLVKRTGEKVFLECVQDMDHENMFWYRQDPGLGLRLIYFSYDVKMKEKGDIPEGYSVSREKKERFSLILESASTNQTSMYLCASSPPNTEAFFGQGTRLTVV.

The chain uses TRBV15 and TRBJ2-5; 9 bases agree with TRBD1. Trimming removed 1 base from V and 5 bases from J; junction bases left unmatched: 8. Germline assignment: CDR1 LNHNV and CDR2 YYDKDF (reference sequence). The CDR3 consists of 16 residues. The CDR3 region is CATSRGPGQGWETQYF. The CDR3 DNA is TGTGCCACCAGCAGAGGACCGGGACAGGGATGGGAGACCCAGTACTTC.

The rearrangement joins TRBV19 to TRBJ2-7, with D uncertain. Trimming stripped 2 bases from V and 3 bases from J, with 14 bases between. CDR3 length: 15 residues. Germline V gives CDR1 LNHDA, CDR2 SQIVND (reference sequence). The CDR3 DNA reads TGTGCCAGTAGTATATCGGCAGCTTTGGGCTACGAGCAGTACTTC. This encodes CASSISAALGYEQYF.